This is a list of T cell receptor beta chains from one sample in a study of blood T cell repertoires in COVID-19. The repertoire was sequenced with immunoSEQ multiplex PCR; TCRdb's copy has only in-frame clones and lacks some. The data show over 200,000 clones, approximately 90% seen once. Sequencing was done on a sample of peripheral blood. The receptors shown here come from a young man with COVID-19, enrolled during active disease. Both conserved end residues are part of each CDR3. The D gene is left open where the match is weak. For some rows the clone size is stated as once, few or many, or as a class when expanded; others skip it.

V: TRBV3-1/TRBV3-2; D: -; size: -; J: TRBJ2-2; CDR3: CASSQEASANTGELFF; DNA: TGTGCCAGCAGCCAAGAGGCCAGCGCGAACACCGGGGAGCTGTTTTTT
V: TRBV29-1; D: TRBD1; size: -; J: TRBJ1-2; CDR3: CSGRTGGGYTF; DNA: TGCAGCGGCCGGACAGGGGGAGGCTACACCTTC
V: TRBV7-6; D: -; size: -; J: TRBJ2-2; CDR3: CASSLVYKSNTGELFF; DNA: TGTGCCAGCAGCTTAGTTTATAAGAGTAACACCGGGGAGCTGTTTTTT
V: TRBV6-5; D: -; size: once; J: TRBJ1-2; CDR3: CASSPAGVNYGYTF; DNA: TGTGCCAGCAGCCCCGCCGGGGTTAACTATGGCTACACCTTC
V: TRBV3-1/TRBV3-2; D: TRBD1; size: -; J: TRBJ1-2; CDR3: CASSYGTGNGYTF; DNA: TGTGCCAGCAGCTATGGGACAGGGAATGGCTACACCTTC
V: TRBV27; D: TRBD2; size: -; J: TRBJ2-3; CDR3: CASSLSLTSGTDTQYF; DNA: TGTGCCAGCAGTTTATCTTTGACTAGCGGCACAGATACGCAGTATTTT
V: TRBV24-1; D: -; size: once; J: TRBJ1-1; CDR3: CATSDPLDTEAFF; DNA: TGTGCCACCAGTGATCCCCTAGACACTGAAGCTTTCTTT
V: TRBV19; D: TRBD2; size: -; J: TRBJ2-2; CDR3: CASSIGREAGELFF; DNA: TGTGCCAGTAGTATAGGGCGGGAGGCCGGGGAGCTGTTTTTT
V: TRBV7-6; D: -; size: -; J: TRBJ2-7; CDR3: CASSLGEGGLGEQYF; DNA: TGTGCCAGCAGCTTAGGGGAGGGGGGCCTTGGTGAGCAGTACTTC
V: TRBV29-1; D: -; size: -; J: TRBJ1-1; CDR3: CSGGWGTGTEAFF; DNA: TGCAGCGGAGGGTGGGGTACGGGCACTGAAGCTTTCTTT
V: TRBV5-1; D: -; size: once; J: TRBJ1-2; CDR3: CASSLEPSIYGYTF; DNA: TGCGCCAGCAGCTTGGAGCCGAGCATCTATGGCTACACCTTC
V: TRBV5-1; D: -; size: -; J: TRBJ2-7; CDR3: CASSSTRSGDWTGTYEQYF; DNA: TGCGCCAGCAGCAGCACTAGGTCCGGGGACTGGACAGGAACCTACGAGCAGTACTTC
V: TRBV4-3; D: -; size: -; J: TRBJ2-1; CDR3: CASSQQFAGEQFF; DNA: TGCGCCAGCAGCCAACAATTCGCGGGTGAGCAGTTCTTC
V: TRBV7-2; D: -; size: -; J: TRBJ2-7; CDR3: CASSPGQGGEQYF; DNA: TGTGCCAGCAGCCCCGGACAGGGAGGGGAGCAGTACTTC
V: TRBV24-1; D: TRBD1; size: -; J: TRBJ2-5; CDR3: CATSDGQGAAETQYF; DNA: TGTGCCACCAGTGATGGACAGGGGGCAGCGGAGACCCAGTACTTC
V: TRBV7-2; D: -; size: -; J: TRBJ2-2; CDR3: CASSLPGSGELFF; DNA: TGTGCCAGCAGCTTACCAGGGTCCGGGGAGCTGTTTTTT
V: TRBV18; D: TRBD2; size: -; J: TRBJ2-7; CDR3: CASSPEASGIIYEQYF; DNA: TGTGCCAGCTCACCGGAGGCTAGCGGGATCATCTACGAGCAGTACTTC
V: TRBV28; D: -; size: -; J: TRBJ1-2; CDR3: CASSLQANYGYTF; DNA: TGTGCCAGCAGTTTACAGGCGAACTATGGCTACACCTTC
V: TRBV5-1; D: -; size: -; J: TRBJ2-7; CDR3: CASSLEARAEQYF; DNA: TGCGCCAGCAGCTTGGAGGCCAGGGCCGAGCAGTACTTC
V: TRBV28; D: TRBD1; size: -; J: TRBJ1-6; CDR3: CASSPRRTGGPYLGSPLHF; DNA: TGTGCCAGCAGTCCTAGGCGGACAGGGGGCCCCTATTTAGGTTCACCCCTCCACTTT
V: TRBV7-2; D: -; size: -; J: TRBJ1-5; CDR3: CASSTPGDQPQHF; DNA: TGTGCCAGCAGCACCCCGGGGGATCAGCCCCAGCATTTT
V: TRBV5-4; D: TRBD1; size: -; J: TRBJ1-1; CDR3: CASSFDRGPPRDTEAFF; DNA: TGTGCCAGCAGCTTTGACAGGGGGCCGCCGCGGGACACTGAAGCTTTCTTT
V: TRBV7-6; D: TRBD2; size: -; J: TRBJ2-7; CDR3: CASSLGASGGTEQYF; DNA: TGTGCCAGCAGCTTAGGGGCTAGCGGGGGAACCGAGCAGTACTTC
V: TRBV19; D: TRBD1; size: once; J: TRBJ1-2; CDR3: CASSPGTGFGYTF; DNA: TGTGCCAGTAGTCCGGGGACAGGGTTCGGCTACACCTTC
V: TRBV24-1; D: -; size: -; J: TRBJ1-1; CDR3: CATSDPYNTEAFF; DNA: TGTGCCACCAGTGATCCGTATAACACTGAAGCTTTCTTT
V: TRBV20-1; D: -; size: -; J: TRBJ1-2; CDR3: CRPGSPTYTF; DNA: TGCAGACCCGGGAGCCCCACCTACACCTTC